This T cell receptor (beta chain) came from a study of graft-versus-host responses after intestinal transplantation. Looking at the study overall: Recipients received multivisceral, liver-intestinal, or isolated intestinal transplants. All of the recipients had induction that used anti-thymocyte globulin, then tacrolimus and steroids for around 3 years.

Turning to this clone: Its antigen is unidentified.

Profiling relied on immunoSEQ multiplex PCR, and the TCRdb table lists in-frame clones only, not all of them. The sample has approximately 89,000 clones, approximately 90% seen once. Findings and caveats of the study: An association linked early post-transplant HvG declines with peak circulating GvH clone levels. GvH clones occurred in recipient marrow; some first appeared in ileum or blood.

Looked up from germline, CDR1 is SGHNT and CDR2 is YENEEA. Trimming took off 7 bases at V and 4 bases at J, with 16 bases between the two ends. The CDR3 totals 14 residues. The TCR sequence derives from a human donor who received an intestinal transplant. Sequenced material: unstimulated CD4+ T cells sorted from spleen or lymph node cells, taken before intestinal transplant. The chain joins TRBV11-3 to TRBJ1-1, with a tentative D call TRBD1 (6 bases). CDR3 residues: CASTPQQGSTEAFF. CDR3 nucleotides: TGTGCCAGCACCCCACAACAGGGTAGCACTGAAGCTTTCTTT.